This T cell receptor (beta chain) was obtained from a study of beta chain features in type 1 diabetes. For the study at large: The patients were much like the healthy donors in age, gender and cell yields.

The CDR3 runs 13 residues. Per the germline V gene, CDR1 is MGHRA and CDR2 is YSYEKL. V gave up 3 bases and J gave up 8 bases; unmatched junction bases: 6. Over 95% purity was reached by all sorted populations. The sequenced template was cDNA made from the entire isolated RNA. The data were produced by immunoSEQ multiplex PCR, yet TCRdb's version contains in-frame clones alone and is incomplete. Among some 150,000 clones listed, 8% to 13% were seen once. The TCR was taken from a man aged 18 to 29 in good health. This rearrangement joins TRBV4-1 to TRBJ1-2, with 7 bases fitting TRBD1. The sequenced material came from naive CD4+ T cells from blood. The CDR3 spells CASSQTGLRGYTF. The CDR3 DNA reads TGCGCCAGCAGCCAGACAGGGTTGAGGGGCTACACCTTC.